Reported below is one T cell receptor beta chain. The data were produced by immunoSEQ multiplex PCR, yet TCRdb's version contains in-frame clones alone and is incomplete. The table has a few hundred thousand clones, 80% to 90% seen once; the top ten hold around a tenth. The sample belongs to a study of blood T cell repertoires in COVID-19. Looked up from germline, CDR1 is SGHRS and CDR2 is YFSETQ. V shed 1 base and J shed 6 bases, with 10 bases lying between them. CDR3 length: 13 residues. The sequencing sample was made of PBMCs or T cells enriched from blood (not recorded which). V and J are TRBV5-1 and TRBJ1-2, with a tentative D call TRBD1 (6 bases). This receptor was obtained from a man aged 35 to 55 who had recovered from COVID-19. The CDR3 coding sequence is TGCGCCAGCAGCTTGACAGGGAGCGATGGCTACACCTTC. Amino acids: CASSLTGSDGYTF.